The clone carrying this T cell receptor beta chain has at least ten counts. Its specificity is unknown. Germline-derived CDR1 and CDR2 are LNHDA and SQIVND (reference sequence). The CDR3 contains 17 residues. Losses at the gene ends were 0 bases for V and 3 bases for J; bases not matched to a gene: 9. The sample comes from a study of T cell repertoires in cytomegalovirus infection. Background on the study: TCR beta signatures that were public indicated CMV infection and matching HLA type.

TCRdb recomputed calls from the reads with MiXCR, one row per CDR3 protein. Of about 500,000 distinct CDR3 sequences in the sample, around 30% were seen once. Study-level findings and limits: Dominant in the ex vivo response were TCR beta clonotypes restricted by HLA-C and specific for CMV.

The sequence was obtained from a human donor in good health (CMV status not recorded). Some clones in this sample may be carry-over from other donors' samples. V and J are TRBV19 and TRBJ2-3, with 7 bases that match TRBD2. Material: cultured PBMCs, obtained from culture after CMV antigen stimulation. The CDR3, as DNA: TGTGCCAGTAGTATAGAAGTCCTCGCGGGAGCAACAGATACGCAGTATTTT. Translation gives CASSIEVLAGATDTQYF.